These 5 T cell receptor beta chains came from one sample sequenced in a study of identical twins. One entry per CDR3 protein results from TCRdb running MiXCR on the 5' RACE reads. The data contain hundreds of thousands of distinct CDR3 sequences, 18% of them singletons. These data were also reused for a study on T cells expressing NK-cell markers.

Material for sequencing was PBMCs. The receptors derive from a young woman in good health.

Only a few counts were recorded for this clonotype. This chain connects TRBV5-1 to TRBJ2-5; 7 bases align to TRBD1. Germline-derived CDR1 and CDR2 are SGHRS and YFSETQ. The CDR3 runs 14 residues. Trimming at V came to 4 bases and at J to 5 bases, leaving 8 bases not matched to a gene. The CDR3 protein is CASSATTGIETQYF. Written as DNA, the CDR3 is TGCGCCAGCAGCGCAACGACAGGGATTGAGACCCAGTACTTC.

This clonotype was counted between two and nine times. This sequence joins TRBV5-1 and TRBJ2-3; D gene uncertain. The CDR3 runs 15 residues. Germline values: CDR1 SGHRS, CDR2 YFSETQ. V lost 5 bases and J 4 bases, leaving 17 bases between the germline ends. The CDR3 here is CASRYLEDFSDTQYF. CDR3 DNA sequence: TGCGCCAGCAGATATCTTGAGGATTTTTCAGATACGCAGTATTTT.

The J gene is TRBJ2-3, the V gene TRBV20-1, with 9 bases identical to TRBD2. This CDR3 region has 13 residues. Unmatched junction bases numbered 7, after V lost 5 bases and J lost 7 bases. CDR1 and CDR2 (germline): DFQATT, SNEGSKA (reference sequence). CDR3 sequence (DNA): TGCAGTGCTTATTCTAGCGGGACAAATACGCAGTATTTT. It yields the protein CSAYSSGTNTQYF.

This chain connects TRBV4-1 to TRBJ2-1; the match to TRBD2 covers 9 bases. Germline lookup yields CDR1 MGHRA and CDR2 YSYEKL. This CDR3 has 18 amino acids. The V and J ends lost 0 bases and 6 bases, in that order; junction bases with no gene match: 12. The CDR3 nucleotides read TGCGCCAGCAGCCAAGAAACATCGCGGGGGGGCCGGTCCAATGAGCAGTTCTTC. Encoded protein: CASSQETSRGGRSNEQFF.

The table lists this clonotype with a few counts. Written as DNA, the CDR3 is TGTGCCAGCAGTTTAACTATGCGAGGTGAGCAGTTCTTC. It translates to CASSLTMRGEQFF. The chain has TRBV12-3 or TRBV12-4 and TRBJ2-1; no reliable D call. The CDR3 is 13 amino acids. Trimming stripped 2 bases from V and 9 bases from J, with 11 bases between.